A single sample is the source of the 15 T cell receptor beta chains below, sequenced in a study of beta chain features in type 1 diabetes. The investigators reverse transcribed all of the isolated RNA, so they sequenced expressed TCRB transcripts. Here immunoSEQ multiplex PCR was the method, and the copy in TCRdb shows in-frame clones only, minus some. The sample yields about 220,000 clones, roughly 11% seen once. Sequencing used central memory CD4+ T cells from blood. Every receptor here comes from a man aged 18 to 30 in good health.

The CDR3 sequence: CASSPLMYNEQFF. The CDR3 nucleotides are TGTGCCAGCAGCCCCCTGATGTACAATGAGCAGTTCTTC. The rearrangement joins TRBV6-5 to TRBJ2-1; D is ambiguous. Looked up from germline, CDR1 is MNHEY and CDR2 is SVGAGI. Trimming stripped 6 bases from V and 4 bases from J, with 10 bases between. CDR3 length: 13 amino acids.

There are many counts of this clone. This rearrangement joins TRBV7-3 to TRBJ2-1; D remains ambiguous. The CDR3 consists of 14 residues. The ends were cut back, 3 bases at V and 0 bases at J, with 6 bases in the middle. Germline CDR1 and CDR2: SGHTA and FQGTGA. CDR3 residues: CASSFANSYNEQFF. Written as DNA, the CDR3 is TGTGCCAGCAGCTTTGCAAACTCCTACAATGAGCAGTTCTTC.

This clone was recorded at least ten times. This rearrangement joins TRBV2 to TRBJ1-5; D not resolved. Germline V gene lookup returns CDR1 SNHLY and CDR2 FYNNEI. This CDR3 region has 15 residues. Trimming took off 4 bases at V and 7 bases at J, with 17 bases between the two ends. This CDR3 is CASSVLREPLQPQHF. The CDR3 nucleotides read TGTGCCAGCAGTGTGTTGAGGGAACCGCTCCAGCCCCAGCATTTT.

This chain connects TRBV29-1 to TRBJ2-1, with 7 bases lining up with TRBD2. CDR3 size: 14 residues. With 6 bases clipped from V and 7 bases from J, the junction kept 12 bases outside the gene matches. The V gene's germline CDR1 is SQVTM and CDR2 ANQGSEA. This CDR3 is CSVPEGGPENEQFF. CDR3 coding DNA: TGCAGCGTCCCTGAGGGAGGGCCTGAGAATGAGCAGTTCTTC.

This clone was seen a handful of times. This chain joins TRBV14 and TRBJ2-7, with D unclear. CDR1 is SGHDN, CDR2 FVKESK, per germline. The CDR3 length is 13 residues. Trimming left V 4 bases short and J 0 bases short, with 7 bases between. CDR3 sequence: CASSRRSSYEQYF. The CDR3 DNA reads TGTGCCAGCAGCCGCAGGTCCTCCTACGAGCAGTACTTC.

The chain recombines TRBV7-2 with TRBJ1-2, with 11 bases lining up with TRBD1. Per germline, CDR1 SGHTA and CDR2 FQGNSA. V shed 7 bases, J shed 3 bases, and the junction held 10 bases outside the gene matches. The CDR3 has 16 amino acids. The CDR3 DNA sequence: TGTGCCAGCACCGGACAGGGGGCTCCACCTCACTATGGCTACACCTTC. Protein sequence: CASTGQGAPPHYGYTF.

This clone was recorded many times. This CDR3 is also generated by other DNA sequences in the sample. J is TRBJ2-7 and V is TRBV7-2; TRBD1 aligns across 7 bases. The CDR3 covers 14 residues. The V gene end was trimmed by 5 bases and the J gene end by 2 bases; junction bases not matched to a gene: 6. From germline, CDR1 is SGHTA and CDR2 FQGNSA. CDR3 nucleotides: TGTGCCAGCAGCCCCCACAGGGGTCCCTACGAGCAGTACTTC. The encoded protein is CASSPHRGPYEQYF.

This clone was counted ten times or more. This chain uses TRBV10-3 with TRBJ2-3; 7 bases map to TRBD2. Germline loops: CDR1 ENHRY, CDR2 SYGVKD. V dropped 8 bases and J dropped 2; count of bases not matched to a gene: 4. The CDR3 length is 13 residues. CDR3: CAIVRENTDTQYF. The CDR3 DNA reads TGTGCCATCGTGCGGGAGAACACAGATACGCAGTATTTT.

In regard to this clone: This specimen includes other DNA sequences encoding the same CDR3. This chain uses TRBV15 with TRBJ2-5; weak D call: TRBD2 (5 bases). The CDR3 length is 13 residues. With 0 bases removed from V and 4 bases from J, the gap between germline ends came to 6 bases. The germline CDR1 and CDR2 sequences are LNHNV and YYDKDF (reference sequence). For the CDR3, the DNA is TGTGCCACCAGCAGAGACAGCGGAGAGACCCAGTACTTC. This sequence encodes CATSRDSGETQYF.

This clone was seen more than once but under ten times. The sample has other DNA sequences that encode this CDR3 too. The chain combines TRBV11-2 with TRBJ2-3, with D unresolved. CDR3 length: 12 amino acids. Germline lookup yields CDR1 SGHAT and CDR2 FQNNGV. V dropped 0 bases and J dropped 6 bases, with 4 bases sitting between them. This CDR3 is CASSLERDTQYF. The CDR3 nucleotides are TGTGCCAGCAGCTTAGAGCGGGATACGCAGTATTTT.

This clone was found a few times. This chain links TRBV18 with TRBJ2-3; D assignment may be TRBD1 or TRBD2 (5 bases each). There are 16 residues in the CDR3. Germline CDR1 reads KGHSH; CDR2 reads LQKENI. Trimming cost V 6 bases and J 4 bases, with 20 bases left between them. CDR3 protein: CASSPSRDPISDTQYF. As DNA, the CDR3 is TGTGCCAGCTCCCCGTCCCGGGACCCTATTTCAGATACGCAGTATTTT.

This clone was seen a few times. V and J are TRBV28 and TRBJ2-1; 10 nucleotides match TRBD1. The V segment lost 2 bases and the J segment 0 bases; nucleotides outside the gene matches: 10. The germline V gene encodes CDR1 MDHEN and CDR2 SYDVKM. The CDR3 covers 19 residues. CDR3 nucleotides: TGTGCCAGCAGTTTAGGGACAGGGGATCCCCGCAGCTCCTACAATGAGCAGTTCTTC. Its protein product is CASSLGTGDPRSSYNEQFF.

Here the CDR3 DNA reads TGTGCCAGCTCCCAGGGTCATCAAGAGACCCAGTACTTC. Its protein product is CASSQGHQETQYF. The genes are TRBV18 and TRBJ2-5; a weak D match, TRBD1 (5 bases). The CDR3 consists of 13 residues. Between the trimmed V and J ends, which lost 6 bases and 2 bases, there was a span of 10 bases. In germline, CDR1 is KGHSH, CDR2 LQKENI.

This clone was picked up one time. This chain links TRBV25-1 with TRBJ2-7, with 11 bases fitting TRBD2. CDR1 is MGHDK, CDR2 SYGVNS, per germline. The V segment lost 3 bases and the J segment 4 bases; nucleotides outside the gene matches: 8. The length of the CDR3 is 16 residues. The CDR3 loop reads CASSDYGLAGRYEQYF. CDR3 coding DNA: TGTGCCAGCAGTGATTACGGACTAGCGGGCAGATACGAGCAGTACTTC.

This clone was detected ten times or more. The CDR3 loop reads CAWRNRGPQPQHF. The CDR3 DNA is TGTGCCTGGAGAAACAGGGGGCCCCAGCCCCAGCATTTT. The chain couples TRBV30 to TRBJ1-5, with 9 positions matching TRBD1. This CDR3 spans 13 amino acids. Trimming at V came to 3 bases and at J to 7 bases, leaving 4 bases not matched to a gene. CDR1 is GTSNPN, CDR2 SVGIG, per germline (reference sequence). Combining the CDR3 with reference TRBV30 and TRBJ1-5 gives the whole variable domain SQTIHQWPATLVQPVGSPLSLECTVEGTSNPNLYWYRQAAGRGLQLLFYSVGIGQISSEVPQNLSASRPQDRQFILSSKKLLLSDSGFYLCAWRNRGPQPQHFGDGTRLSIL.